Listed below are T cell receptor beta chains from one sample, sequenced in a study of blood T cells in healthy people across ages. From the 5' RACE reads, TCRdb called clonotypes with MiXCR, one entry per CDR3 protein. Found here are hundreds of thousands of distinct CDR3 sequences, approximately 30% of them singletons; the top ten hold 15% to 19%. The specimen sequenced was blood. The receptors here all came from a woman aged 80 or over in good health. CDR3s include the opening cysteine and the closing phenylalanine or tryptophan. A D gene is named only where the DNA matches it firmly. Part of the rows lack a size; the others show once, few, many or a class for expanded clones.

abundance	v_gene	d_gene	j_gene	CDR3aa	CDR3nt
many	TRBV7-8	TRBD1	TRBJ2-1	CASSLAGQGEYEQFF	TGTGCCAGCAGCTTAGCGGGACAGGGTGAGTATGAGCAGTTCTTC
few	TRBV12-3/TRBV12-4	NA	TRBJ1-4	CASRPARVATNEKLFF	TGTGCCAGCAGGCCCGCCAGGGTTGCAACTAATGAAAAACTGTTTTTT
NA	TRBV20-1	TRBD1	TRBJ2-7	CSARRDRALYEQYF	TGCAGTGCTAGGAGGGACAGGGCTCTCTACGAGCAGTACTTC
NA	TRBV5-1	NA	TRBJ2-4	CASSLADTVILEQYF	TGCGCCAGCAGCTTGGCCGACACCGTCATCCTCGAGCAGTATTTC
NA	TRBV7-9	TRBD1	TRBJ2-3	CASNLGTGELLTQYF	TGTGCCAGCAACTTGGGAACAGGGGAGCTCTTGACGCAGTATTTT
many	TRBV6-6	TRBD1	TRBJ1-2	CASNPRGRNYGYTF	TGTGCCAGCAATCCAAGGGGGCGCAACTATGGCTACACCTTC
NA	TRBV9	NA	TRBJ2-7	CASSVGQARASEQYF	TGTGCCAGCAGCGTAGGGCAGGCCCGGGCTTCCGAGCAGTACTTC
NA	TRBV7-2	NA	TRBJ1-2	CASSLVGQVYGYTF	TGTGCCAGCAGCTTAGTAGGGCAGGTCTATGGCTACACCTTC
NA	TRBV7-2	NA	TRBJ2-3	CASSSSSGGSSTDTQYF	TGTGCCAGCAGCTCATCTAGTGGGGGAAGTAGCACAGATACGCAGTATTTT
many	TRBV6-1	NA	TRBJ1-2	CASSSKGTAGGYTF	TGTGCCAGCAGTTCAAAGGGTACAGCGGGAGGCTACACCTTC
many	TRBV20-1	NA	TRBJ1-4	CSARDLTASNEKLFF	TGCAGTGCTAGAGATCTCACAGCCTCTAATGAAAAACTGTTTTTT
NA	TRBV20-1	TRBD1	TRBJ1-1	CSARLTGGRNTEAFF	TGCAGTGCTAGACTTACAGGGGGCCGAAACACTGAAGCTTTCTTT
NA	TRBV21-1	NA	TRBJ2-5	CASSILGTQYF	TGTGCCAGCAGCATCCTCGGGACCCAGTACTTC
NA	TRBV7-9	NA	TRBJ2-3	CASRPRPRNDPDTQYF	TGTGCCAGCAGACCCCGGCCGCGAAATGATCCAGATACGCAGTATTTT
many	TRBV6-2/TRBV6-3	NA	TRBJ1-2	CASTAGPPVYGYTF	TGTGCCAGCACCGCAGGGCCCCCGGTCTATGGCTACACCTTC